Detailed here is one T cell receptor beta chain. The data originate from a study of blood T cell repertoires in COVID-19. Study-wide background: The samples span acute and convalescent COVID-19 from the United States, Italy and Spain.

CDR3 size: 13 residues. V trimming: 6 bases; J trimming: 5 bases; junction bases outside the gene matches: 6. The data were produced by immunoSEQ multiplex PCR, yet TCRdb's version contains in-frame clones alone and is incomplete. The table lists a few hundred thousand clones, roughly four fifths of them singletons. The cohort comprised adults aged roughly 18 to 95 years residing in 20 to 30 US areas. Among Cohort 3 donors, those recovered had two negative PCRs, clearance, or symptom resolution. This chain links TRBV12-3 or TRBV12-4 with TRBJ1-2; the match to TRBD1 covers 7 bases. Sequencing used PBMCs or T cells enriched from blood (not recorded which). This receptor was obtained from a woman aged 45-60 years who had recovered from COVID-19. The CDR3 DNA reads as TGTGCCAGCAGCCGGGACAGTGTGTATGGCTACACCTTC. Translated, it gives CASSRDSVYGYTF.